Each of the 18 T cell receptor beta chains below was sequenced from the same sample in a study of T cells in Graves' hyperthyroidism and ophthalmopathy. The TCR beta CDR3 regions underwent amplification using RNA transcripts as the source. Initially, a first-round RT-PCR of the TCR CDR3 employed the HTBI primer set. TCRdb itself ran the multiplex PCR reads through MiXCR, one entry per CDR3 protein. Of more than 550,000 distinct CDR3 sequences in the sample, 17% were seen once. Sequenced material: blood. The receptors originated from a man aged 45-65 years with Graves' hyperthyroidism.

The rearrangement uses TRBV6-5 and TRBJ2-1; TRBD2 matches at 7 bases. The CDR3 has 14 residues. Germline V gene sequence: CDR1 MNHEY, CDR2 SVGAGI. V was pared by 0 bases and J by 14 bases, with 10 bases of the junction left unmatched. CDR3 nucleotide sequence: TGTGCCAGCAGTTACTCACAACTTCTCGGACTAGAGTTCTTC. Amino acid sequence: CASSYSQLLGLEFF.

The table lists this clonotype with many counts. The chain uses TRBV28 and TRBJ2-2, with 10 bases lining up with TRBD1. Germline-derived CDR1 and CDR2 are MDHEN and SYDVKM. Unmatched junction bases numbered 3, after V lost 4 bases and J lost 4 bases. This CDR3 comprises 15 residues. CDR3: CASSSGTGATGELFF. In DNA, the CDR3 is TGTGCCAGCAGTTCCGGGACAGGGGCCACCGGGGAGCTGTTTTTT.

The CDR3 bases are TGTGCCAGCAGTTTTCGCCCTGATGGGAACACTGAAGCTTTCTTT. Translating gives CASSFRPDGNTEAFF. V and J are TRBV12-3 or TRBV12-4 and TRBJ1-1, with D uncertain. The length of the CDR3 is 15 residues. The V and J ends lost 3 bases and 1 base respectively, with 12 bases between them.

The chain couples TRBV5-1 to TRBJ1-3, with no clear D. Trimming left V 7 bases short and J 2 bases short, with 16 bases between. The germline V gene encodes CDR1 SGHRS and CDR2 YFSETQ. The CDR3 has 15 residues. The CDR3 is CASSVDLGPGNTIYF. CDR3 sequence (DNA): TGCGCCAGCTCCGTGGACCTGGGCCCTGGAAACACCATATATTTT.

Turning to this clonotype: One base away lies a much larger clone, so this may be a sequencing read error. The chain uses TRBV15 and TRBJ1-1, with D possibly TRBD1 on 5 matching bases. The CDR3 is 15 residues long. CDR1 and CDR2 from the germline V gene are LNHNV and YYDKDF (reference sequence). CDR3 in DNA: TGTGTCACCACCCAGAGAGGACAACGGAACACTGAAGCTTTCTTT. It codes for CVTTQRGQRNTEAFF. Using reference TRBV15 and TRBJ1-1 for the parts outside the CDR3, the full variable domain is DAMVIQNPRYQVTQFGKPVTLSCSQTLNHNVMYWYQQKSSQAPKLLFHYYDKDFNNEADTPDNFQSRRPNTSFCFLDIRSPGLGDTAMYLCVTTQRGQRNTEAFFGQGTRLTVV.

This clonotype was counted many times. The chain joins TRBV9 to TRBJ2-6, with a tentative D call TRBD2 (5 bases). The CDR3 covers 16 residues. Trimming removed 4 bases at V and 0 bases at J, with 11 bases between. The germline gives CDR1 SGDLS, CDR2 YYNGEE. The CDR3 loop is CASSPRTRSGANVLTF. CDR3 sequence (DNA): TGTGCCAGCAGCCCCCGGACTCGCTCTGGGGCCAACGTCCTGACTTTC.

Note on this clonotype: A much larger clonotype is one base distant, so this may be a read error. The CDR3 DNA is TGTGCCAGCAGCGGGACAGGGTTGGGGTACTTC. Amino acid sequence: CASSGTGLGYF. The rearrangement joins TRBV2 to TRBJ2-5, with 9 bases lining up with TRBD1. V trimming: 6 bases; J trimming: 13 bases; junction bases outside the gene matches: 6. Germline assignment: CDR1 SNHLY and CDR2 FYNNEI. The CDR3 spans 11 residues. Together with reference TRBV2 and TRBJ2-5, the CDR3 gives the full variable domain: EPEVTQTPSHQVTQMGQEVILRCVPISNHLYFYWYRQILGQKVEFLVSFYNNEISEKSEIFDDQFSVERPDGSNFTLKIRSTKLEDSAMYFCASSGTGLGYFGPGTRLLVL.

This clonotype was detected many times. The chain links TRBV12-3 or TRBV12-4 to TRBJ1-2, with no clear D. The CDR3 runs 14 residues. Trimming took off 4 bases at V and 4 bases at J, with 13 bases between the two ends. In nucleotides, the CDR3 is TGTGCCAGCAGTTGGACGTCTGCAAGCTATGGCTACACCTTC. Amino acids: CASSWTSASYGYTF.

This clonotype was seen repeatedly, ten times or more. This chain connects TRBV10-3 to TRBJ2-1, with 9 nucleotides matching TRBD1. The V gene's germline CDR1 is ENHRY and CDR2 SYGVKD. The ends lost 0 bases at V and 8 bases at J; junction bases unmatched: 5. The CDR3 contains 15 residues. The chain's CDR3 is CAISESAGQGDEQFF. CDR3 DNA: TGTGCCATCAGTGAGTCGGCGGGACAGGGTGATGAGCAGTTCTTC.

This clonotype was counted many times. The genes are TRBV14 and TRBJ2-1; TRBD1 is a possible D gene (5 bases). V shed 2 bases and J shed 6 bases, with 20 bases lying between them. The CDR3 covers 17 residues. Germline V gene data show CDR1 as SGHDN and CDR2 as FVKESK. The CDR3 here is CASSQSRGINLRNEQFF. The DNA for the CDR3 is TGTGCCAGCAGCCAAAGTAGGGGAATTAATCTCCGCAATGAGCAGTTCTTC.

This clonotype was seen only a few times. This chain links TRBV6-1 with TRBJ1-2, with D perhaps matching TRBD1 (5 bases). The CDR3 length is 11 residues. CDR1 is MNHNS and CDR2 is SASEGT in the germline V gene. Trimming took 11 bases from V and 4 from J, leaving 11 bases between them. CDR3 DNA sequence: TGTGCCGCGGGGGGGACCTATGGCTACACCTTC. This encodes CAAGGTYGYTF.

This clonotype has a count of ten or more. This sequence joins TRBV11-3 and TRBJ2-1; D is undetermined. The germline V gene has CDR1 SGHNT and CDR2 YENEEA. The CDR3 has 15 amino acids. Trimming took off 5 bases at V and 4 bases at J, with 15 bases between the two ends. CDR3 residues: CASSPSQVAYNEQFF. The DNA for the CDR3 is TGTGCCAGCAGCCCTTCTCAGGTAGCTTACAATGAGCAGTTCTTC.

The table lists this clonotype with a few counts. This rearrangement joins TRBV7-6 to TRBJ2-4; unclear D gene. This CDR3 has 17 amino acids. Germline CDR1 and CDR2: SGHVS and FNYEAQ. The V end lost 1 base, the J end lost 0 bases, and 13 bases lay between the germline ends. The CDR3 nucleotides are TGTGCCAGCAGCTTAGGGTTCCGGGTGGGAGCCAAAAACATTCAGTACTTC. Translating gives CASSLGFRVGAKNIQYF.

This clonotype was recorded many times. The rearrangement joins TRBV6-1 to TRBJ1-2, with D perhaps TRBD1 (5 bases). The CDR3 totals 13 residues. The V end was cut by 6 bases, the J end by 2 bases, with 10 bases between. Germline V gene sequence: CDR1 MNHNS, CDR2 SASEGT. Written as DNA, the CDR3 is TGTGCCAGCAGGATCAGGGTAAACTATGGCTACACCTTC. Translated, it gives CASRIRVNYGYTF.

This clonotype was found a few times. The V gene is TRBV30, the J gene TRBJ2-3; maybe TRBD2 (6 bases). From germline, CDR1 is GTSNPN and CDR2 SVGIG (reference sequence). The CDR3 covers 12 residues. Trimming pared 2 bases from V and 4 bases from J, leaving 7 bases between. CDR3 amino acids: CAWSSGADTQYF. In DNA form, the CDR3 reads TGTGCCTGGAGTTCGGGGGCAGATACGCAGTATTTT.

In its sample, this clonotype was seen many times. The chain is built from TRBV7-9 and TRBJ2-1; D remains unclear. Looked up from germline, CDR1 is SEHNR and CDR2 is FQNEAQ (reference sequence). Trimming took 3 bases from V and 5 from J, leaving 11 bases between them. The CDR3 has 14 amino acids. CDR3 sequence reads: CASSFFEPNNEQFF. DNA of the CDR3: TGTGCCAGCAGCTTTTTCGAACCCAACAATGAGCAGTTCTTC.

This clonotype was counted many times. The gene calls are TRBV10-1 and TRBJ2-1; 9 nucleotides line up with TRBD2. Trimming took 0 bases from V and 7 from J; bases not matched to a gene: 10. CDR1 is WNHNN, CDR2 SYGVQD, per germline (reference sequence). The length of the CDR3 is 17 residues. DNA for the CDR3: TGCGCCAGCAGTGAGTCTCATACGGCGGGAGGGCGAAATGAGCAGTTCTTC. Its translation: CASSESHTAGGRNEQFF.

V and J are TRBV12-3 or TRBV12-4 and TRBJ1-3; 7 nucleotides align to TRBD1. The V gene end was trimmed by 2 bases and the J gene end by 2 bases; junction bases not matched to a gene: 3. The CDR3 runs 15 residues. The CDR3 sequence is CASSLSTGPGNTIYF. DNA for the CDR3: TGTGCCAGCAGTTTATCGACAGGGCCTGGAAACACCATATATTTT.